This T cell receptor (beta chain) was identified during a study of shared clonotypes between healthy human individuals. Study-wide points: Lower generation probabilities were found for non-shared clonotypes than for those shared by all four donors.

Using immunoSEQ multiplex PCR, the repertoire was profiled, and TCRdb retains in-frame clones only, with some absent. The sample comprises about 1 million clones, approximately 70% of which are singletons, and about 1.5% rests with the top ten. Concerning this clone itself: Its antigen is as yet unknown.

This CDR3 contains 16 residues. Unmatched junction bases numbered 5, after V lost 3 bases and J lost 4 bases. Germline V gene lookup returns CDR1 SGHVS and CDR2 FQNEAQ. The rearrangement uses TRBV7-8 and TRBJ1-4; 10 bases line up with TRBD1. Input material: memory CD4+ T cells sorted from blood. Subset of the sample: CD45RA-negative fraction. The TCR sequence derives from a man younger than 35 in good health. CDR3 in amino acids: CASSFGQGGNNEKLFF. Here the CDR3 DNA reads TGTGCCAGCAGCTTCGGACAGGGGGGAAATAATGAAAAACTGTTTTTT. Full variable domain (missing parts from reference TRBV7-8 and TRBJ1-4): GAGVSQSPRYKVAKRGQDVALRCDPISGHVSLFWYQQALGQGPEFLTYFQNEAQLDKSGLPSDRFFAERPEGSVSTLKIQRTQQEDSAVYLCASSFGQGGNNEKLFFGSGTQLSVL.